These 29 T cell receptor beta chains were all obtained from the same sample, sequenced in a study of OX40 agonist ivuxolimab in advanced cancers. Measured with immunoSEQ multiplex PCR; TCRdb has only the in-frame clones, and not every one. Among around 76,000 clones listed, around four fifths were seen once. The specimen was CD4+ or CD8+ T cells sorted from blood, collected in a trial of the OX40 agonist ivuxolimab. Receptor source: an adult with an advanced solid tumor such as melanoma, head and neck, liver or kidney cancer.

The gene calls are TRBV6-5 and TRBJ2-1; the match to TRBD2 covers 8 bases. The CDR3 loop spans 15 amino acids. Germline V gene sequence: CDR1 MNHEY, CDR2 SVGAGI. The trim removed 2 bases at V and 3 bases at J, leaving 3 bases unmatched. The CDR3 DNA follows: TGTGCCAGCAGTTACGCGGGGGGACTCTACAATGAGCAGTTCTTC. The encoded protein is CASSYAGGLYNEQFF.

The chain is built from TRBV4-2 and TRBJ2-1; 10 bases align to TRBD2. This CDR3 spans 16 amino acids. The J segment lost 2 bases and the V segment lost 4 bases, leaving 5 bases of the junction unmatched. Germline-derived CDR1 and CDR2 are LGHNA and YNFKEQ. The CDR3 coding sequence is TGTGCCAGCAGCCCAGCCGGGACTAGCGCCTACAATGAGCAGTTCTTC. Its protein product is CASSPAGTSAYNEQFF.

The chain is built from TRBV19 and TRBJ2-4, with D possibly TRBD2 on 6 matching bases. V was cut by 7 bases and J by 6 bases, with 13 bases left in between. This CDR3 is 13 amino acids long. Germline V gene data show CDR1 as LNHDA and CDR2 as SQIVND (reference sequence). The CDR3 DNA sequence: TGTGCCAGTATGGTAGAGGGAGGAAACATTCAGTACTTC. It is translated as CASMVEGGNIQYF.

This rearrangement joins TRBV6-6 to TRBJ1-1; unclear D gene. In germline, CDR1 is MNHNY, CDR2 SVGAGI (reference sequence). Between the trimmed V and J ends, which lost 0 bases and 9 bases, there was a span of 8 bases. The CDR3 length is 12 residues. In nucleotides, the CDR3 is TGTGCCAGCAGTTACTCGACGGACCAAGCTTTCTTT. Translation: CASSYSTDQAFF.

This chain links TRBV27 with TRBJ2-2; 7 nucleotides match TRBD2. Germline CDR1 is MNHEY and CDR2 is SMNVEV (reference sequence). V lost 3 bases and J lost 5; bases outside the gene matches: 3. The length of the CDR3 is 14 residues. The CDR3 coding sequence is TGTGCCAGCAGTTTGGGGGGGAGGACCGGGGAGCTGTTTTTT. It yields the protein CASSLGGRTGELFF.

J is TRBJ2-2 and V is TRBV10-1, with D perhaps assigned TRBD1 or TRBD2 (6 bases each). Germline V gene data show CDR1 as WNHNN and CDR2 as SYGVQD (reference sequence). The V gene lost 7 bases and the J gene lost 4 bases, with 13 bases spanning the gap. The CDR3 runs to 14 residues. The CDR3 DNA reads TGCGCCAGCAACGAAGGGGGGAGCACCGGGGAGCTGTTTTTT. Translating gives CASNEGGSTGELFF.

This sequence joins TRBV28 and TRBJ1-5; 7 nucleotides agree with TRBD1. V dropped 6 bases and J dropped 2; count of bases not matched to a gene: 13. This CDR3 is built from 17 residues. Per germline, CDR1 MDHEN and CDR2 SYDVKM. Written as DNA, the CDR3 is TGTGCCAGCAGCCTAACCGCGTGGGACAGTGGCAATCAGCCCCAGCATTTT. This encodes CASSLTAWDSGNQPQHF.

V usage is TRBV28 and J usage is TRBJ2-6, with TRBD1 identical over 7 bases. Germline V gives CDR1 MDHEN, CDR2 SYDVKM. This CDR3 contains 18 residues. J lost 6 bases, V lost 5 bases, and 16 bases had no gene match. The CDR3 reads CASSALLGQSVEANVLTF. In nucleotides, the CDR3 is TGTGCCAGCAGTGCCCTTCTGGGACAGTCGGTAGAGGCCAACGTCCTGACTTTC.

The V and J genes are TRBV10-3 and TRBJ2-7; 9 bases match TRBD1. From germline, CDR1 is ENHRY and CDR2 SYGVKD. The CDR3 sequence is 15 residues long. J was trimmed by 7 bases and V by 2 bases; bases with no gene match: 9. As DNA, the CDR3 is TGTGCCATCAGTGAGATGGACAGGGGCCAGGTAGAGCAGTACTTC. Translated, it gives CAISEMDRGQVEQYF.

This clone occurred once. The rearrangement links TRBV6-4 to TRBJ2-6; D unclear. Trimming took off 3 bases at V and 3 bases at J, with 6 bases between the two ends. CDR1 and CDR2 from the germline V gene are MRHNA and SNTAGT. The CDR3 has 14 residues. The CDR3 loop reads CASSEGFGANVLTF. In DNA, the CDR3 is TGTGCCAGCAGTGAGGGTTTTGGGGCCAACGTCCTGACTTTC.

The chain employs TRBV9 and TRBJ2-5; D may be TRBD1 (5 bases). Germline assignment: CDR1 SGDLS and CDR2 YYNGEE. Trimming removed 0 bases at V and 1 base at J, with 10 bases between. This CDR3 region has 15 residues. The CDR3 sequence: CASSVASGLQETQYF. As DNA, the CDR3 is TGTGCCAGCAGCGTAGCGTCAGGGCTCCAAGAGACCCAGTACTTC. Complete variable domain (other parts from reference TRBV9 and TRBJ2-5): DSGVTQTPKHLITATGQRVTLRCSPRSGDLSVYWYQQSLDQGLQFLIQYYNGEERAKGNILERFSAQQFPDLHSELNLSSLELGDSALYFCASSVASGLQETQYFGPGTRLLVL.

This sequence joins TRBV9 and TRBJ2-5; D is undetermined. Trimming stripped 4 bases from V and 2 bases from J, with 9 bases between. Germline values: CDR1 SGDLS, CDR2 YYNGEE. This CDR3 region has 13 residues. In DNA form, the CDR3 reads TGTGCCAGCAGCCCTACCCCACAAGAGACCCAGTACTTC. It yields the protein CASSPTPQETQYF.

CDR3 loop: CASSGEYNSPLHF. CDR3 sequence (DNA): TGTGCCAGCAGTGGGGAGTATAATTCACCCCTCCACTTT. The chain is built from TRBV2 and TRBJ1-6; D gene ambiguous. V lost 4 bases to trimming and J lost 4 bases, with 5 bases between them. The CDR3 loop spans 13 amino acids. Germline-derived CDR1 and CDR2 are SNHLY and FYNNEI.

The chain has TRBV27 and TRBJ2-1; D remains ambiguous. V was trimmed by 2 bases and J by 3 bases, leaving 8 bases between them. The CDR3 loop spans 14 amino acids. CDR1 MNHEY and CDR2 SMNVEV come from the germline V gene (reference sequence). CDR3 sequence: CASSLAANYNEQFF. CDR3 nucleotide sequence: TGTGCCAGCAGTTTAGCGGCCAACTACAATGAGCAGTTCTTC.

The chain recombines TRBV5-5 with TRBJ2-7; 10 bases are shared with TRBD2. The CDR3 contains 14 residues. Germline V gene data show CDR1 as SGHKS and CDR2 as YYEKEE (reference sequence). V was clipped by 6 bases and J by 2 bases; unmatched bases: 5. The CDR3 nucleotides read TGTGCCAGCATCGAACTAGCGGGACCCTACGAGCAGTACTTC. Its protein is CASIELAGPYEQYF.

Notes on this clone: Other DNA sequences of this sample code for an identical CDR3. This rearrangement joins TRBV19 to TRBJ1-1; D is undetermined. Trimming took 8 bases from V and 0 from J, leaving 10 bases between them. CDR1 is LNHDA and CDR2 is SQIVND in the germline V gene (reference sequence). The CDR3 contains 13 residues. The CDR3 loop is CASQPQVNTEAFF. The CDR3 DNA reads as TGTGCCAGTCAGCCCCAGGTGAACACTGAAGCTTTCTTT.

V usage is TRBV7-6 and J usage is TRBJ2-1; D may match TRBD1 or TRBD2 (5 bases each). The germline V and J ends were trimmed by 6 bases and 0 bases, with 15 bases remaining between them. This CDR3 region has 16 residues. CDR1 is SGHVS, CDR2 FNYEAQ, per germline. The CDR3 protein is CASSGGGTRSYNEQFF. The CDR3 coding sequence is TGTGCCAGCAGTGGGGGTGGGACGCGCTCCTACAATGAGCAGTTCTTC.

This clone was observed once. The chain couples TRBV28 to TRBJ2-5, with no clear D. The assigned J gene may be wrong: the sequence end matches TRBJ2-7 better. This CDR3 spans 11 amino acids. Germline V CDR1 and CDR2: MDHEN, SYDVKM. The CDR3 loop reads CASSQTYEQYF. CDR3 DNA sequence: TGTGCCAGCAGTCAAACCTACGAGCAGTACTTC.

V usage is TRBV15 and J usage is TRBJ2-1; unclear D gene. Germline loops: CDR1 LNHNV, CDR2 YYDKDF (reference sequence). The ends were cut back, 1 base at V and 7 bases at J, with 14 bases in the middle. This CDR3 region has 15 residues. The CDR3 nucleotides read TGTGCCACCAGCAGAGTAAGAGAAAGTGTGAATGAGCAGTTCTTC. Amino acid sequence: CATSRVRESVNEQFF.

CDR3: CASSQDGYRYFNEQFF. The CDR3 DNA is TGTGCCAGCAGCCAGGACGGATACAGGTACTTCAATGAGCAGTTCTTC. The chain has TRBV11-3 and TRBJ2-1, with D maybe TRBD1 (5 bases). Per germline, CDR1 SGHNT and CDR2 YENEEA. The CDR3 totals 16 residues. The germline V and J ends were trimmed by 5 bases and 6 bases, with 20 bases remaining between them.

This clone appeared once. The chain couples TRBV27 to TRBJ2-7; no clear D gene. The germline gives CDR1 MNHEY, CDR2 SMNVEV (reference sequence). V gave up 2 bases and J gave up 4 bases, with 15 bases separating them. This CDR3 has 15 residues. DNA for the CDR3: TGTGCCAGCAGTTTAAAATGTCTCCGGCGGTACGAGCAGTACGTC. This translates into CASSLKCLRRYEQYV.

In DNA, the CDR3 is TGTGCCAGCAGTGCAGAGACTAGCGGGAGGGGTAGGATCGGGGAGCTGTTTTTT. Its protein is CASSAETSGRGRIGELFF. This chain connects TRBV6-1 to TRBJ2-2, with 14 bases identical to TRBD2. This CDR3 is built from 18 residues. Per the germline V gene, CDR1 is MNHNS and CDR2 is SASEGT. V was pared by 4 bases and J by 7 bases, with 11 bases of the junction left unmatched.

The gene calls are TRBV6-5 and TRBJ1-6; D call uncertain. CDR1 MNHEY and CDR2 SVGAGI come from the germline V gene. The CDR3 is 16 residues long. The ends were cut back, 0 bases at V and 7 bases at J, with 13 bases in the middle. As DNA, the CDR3 is TGTGCCAGCAGTTACTCGGGCCGGGGTGGCAATTCACCCCTCCACTTT. It yields the protein CASSYSGRGGNSPLHF.

This clone was picked up one time. The chain combines TRBV10-3 with TRBJ1-1; the match to TRBD1 covers 7 bases. This CDR3 has 15 residues. In germline, CDR1 is ENHRY, CDR2 SYGVKD. The ends lost 6 bases at V and 1 base at J; junction bases unmatched: 8. CDR3 DNA sequence: TGTGCCATCAGGGACGGGACAGCTGGGAACACTGAAGCTTTCTTT. As protein: CAIRDGTAGNTEAFF.

The rearrangement joins TRBV28 to TRBJ2-2; D is uncertain. This CDR3 has 14 residues. Germline CDR1 reads MDHEN; CDR2 reads SYDVKM. Trimming left V 2 bases short and J 2 bases short, with 6 bases between. The CDR3 here is CASSLRVNTGELFF. DNA of the CDR3: TGTGCCAGCAGTTTACGCGTTAACACCGGGGAGCTGTTTTTT.

J is TRBJ1-1 and V is TRBV19; TRBD1 agrees at 7 bases. The CDR3 length is 16 residues. With 3 bases clipped from V and 7 bases from J, the junction kept 14 bases outside the gene matches. Germline CDR1 is LNHDA and CDR2 is SQIVND (reference sequence). The DNA for the CDR3 is TGTGCCAGTAGTATGTTCCCTTCGACAGGGAGACTTGAAGCTTTCTTT. Residues: CASSMFPSTGRLEAFF.

The CDR3 is CASSTDRGQGEKLFF. The CDR3 DNA follows: TGTGCCAGCAGCACGGACAGGGGGCAGGGTGAAAAACTGTTTTTT. This rearrangement joins TRBV7-9 to TRBJ1-4, with 11 nucleotides matching TRBD1. Per germline, CDR1 SEHNR and CDR2 FQNEAQ (reference sequence). This CDR3 comprises 15 residues. V dropped 5 bases and J dropped 7; count of bases not matched to a gene: 6.

The J gene is TRBJ1-3, the V gene TRBV5-1; D remains unclear. The CDR3 contains 15 residues. Germline V gene lookup returns CDR1 SGHRS and CDR2 YFSETQ. Trimming took 0 bases from V and 1 from J, leaving 8 bases between them. Written as DNA, the CDR3 is TGCGCCAGCAGCTTGGGACCCTCTTCTGGAAACACCATATATTTT. The encoded protein is CASSLGPSSGNTIYF.

V gene TRBV5-4 combines with J gene TRBJ2-2; TRBD2 matches at 7 bases. CDR3 length: 18 residues. Germline loops: CDR1 SGHNT, CDR2 YYREEE (reference sequence). V dropped 4 bases and J dropped 1; count of bases not matched to a gene: 13. The CDR3 DNA is TGTGCCAGCAGCACGATGGGAAGGGCTAGCGGGAACACCGGGGAGCTGTTTTTT. Translation: CASSTMGRASGNTGELFF.